This T cell receptor beta chain was captured in a study of shared clonotypes between healthy human individuals. V was trimmed by 6 bases and J by 4 bases, leaving 9 bases between them. CDR3 length: 11 residues. Germline V gene sequence: CDR1 DFQATT, CDR2 SNEGSKA (reference sequence). Here immunoSEQ multiplex PCR was the method, and the copy in TCRdb shows in-frame clones only, minus some. The sample contains millions of clones, roughly 93% of which appear only once. The receptor was derived from a man between 18 and 29 years old in good health. Some clones in this sample may be carry-over from other donors' samples. The sample consisted of naive CD4+ T cells from PBMCs. Subset meaning: CD45RA+ positively selected. V gene TRBV20-1 combines with J gene TRBJ2-5; D gene uncertain. Here the CDR3 reads CSAQLVETQYF. The DNA for the CDR3 is TGCAGTGCCCAACTCGTAGAGACCCAGTACTTC.